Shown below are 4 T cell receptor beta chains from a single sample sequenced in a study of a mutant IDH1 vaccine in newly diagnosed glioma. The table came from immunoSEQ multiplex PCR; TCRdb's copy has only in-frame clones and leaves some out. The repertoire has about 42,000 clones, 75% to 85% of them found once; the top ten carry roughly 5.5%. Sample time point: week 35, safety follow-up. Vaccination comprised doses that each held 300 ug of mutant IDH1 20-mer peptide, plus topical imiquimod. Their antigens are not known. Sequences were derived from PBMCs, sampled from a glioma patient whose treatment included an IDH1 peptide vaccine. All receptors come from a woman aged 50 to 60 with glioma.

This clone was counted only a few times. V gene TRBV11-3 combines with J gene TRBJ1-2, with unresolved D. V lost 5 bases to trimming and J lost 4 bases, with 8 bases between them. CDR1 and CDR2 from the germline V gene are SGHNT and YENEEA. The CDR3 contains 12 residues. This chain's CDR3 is CASSDEGYGYTF. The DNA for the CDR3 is TGTGCCAGCAGCGACGAGGGCTATGGCTACACCTTC.

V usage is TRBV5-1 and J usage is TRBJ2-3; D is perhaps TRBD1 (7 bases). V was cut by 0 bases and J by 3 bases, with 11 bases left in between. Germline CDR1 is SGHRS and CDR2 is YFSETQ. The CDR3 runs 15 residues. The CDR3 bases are TGCGCCAGCAGCTTGGCGACAGGGAGGACAGATACGCAGTATTTT. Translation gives CASSLATGRTDTQYF.

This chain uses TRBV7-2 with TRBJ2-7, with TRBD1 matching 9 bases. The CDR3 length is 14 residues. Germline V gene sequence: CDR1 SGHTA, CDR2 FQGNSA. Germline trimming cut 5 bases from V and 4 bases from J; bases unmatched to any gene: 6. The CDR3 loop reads CASSPGTGWYEQYF. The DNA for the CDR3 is TGTGCCAGCAGCCCAGGGACAGGGTGGTACGAGCAGTACTTC.

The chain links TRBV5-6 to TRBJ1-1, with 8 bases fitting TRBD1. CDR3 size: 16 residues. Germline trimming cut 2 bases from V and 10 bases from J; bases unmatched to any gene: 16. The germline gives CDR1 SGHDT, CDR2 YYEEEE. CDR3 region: CASSLTRGQRGRGAFF. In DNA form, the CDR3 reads TGTGCCAGCAGCTTAACCAGGGGGCAGAGAGGTAGGGGAGCTTTCTTT.